The rows below give T cell receptor beta chains drawn from one sample of a study of cytomegalovirus exposure and HLA in healthy donors. TCRdb's copy holds only in-frame clones and misses some; the assay was immunoSEQ multiplex PCR. Of approximately 73,000 clones listed, around 79% were seen once; the top ten hold around a fifth. The material sequenced was PBMCs. The receptors originated from a woman aged 40-49 years in good health and CMV-seropositive. CDR3s include the opening cysteine and the closing phenylalanine or tryptophan.

V gene: TRBV9
J gene: TRBJ1-5
CDR3 protein: CASSLQGATGQPQHF

V gene: TRBV29-1
J gene: TRBJ1-2
CDR3 protein: CSVEDIGQVYGYTF

V gene: TRBV14
J gene: TRBJ2-1
CDR3 protein: CASRGDYTNEQFF

V gene: TRBV5-1
J gene: TRBJ2-1
CDR3 protein: CASSSGLAGDAYNEQFF

V gene: TRBV5-1
J gene: TRBJ2-6
CDR3 protein: CASSLARAGANVLTF

V gene: TRBV29-1
J gene: TRBJ1-2
CDR3 protein: CSGGQTNYGYTF

V gene: TRBV6-5
J gene: TRBJ1-6
CDR3 protein: CASSYPQSNSPLHF

V gene: TRBV18
J gene: TRBJ2-5
CDR3 protein: CASSAGTGITTQYF

V gene: TRBV2
J gene: TRBJ1-2
CDR3 protein: CASRPRLGYTF

V gene: TRBV7-9
J gene: TRBJ1-3
CDR3 protein: CASSPSGLSSGNTIYF

V gene: TRBV9
J gene: TRBJ1-1
CDR3 protein: CASSVKGVDTEAFF

V gene: TRBV5-1
J gene: TRBJ2-3
CDR3 protein: CASSLGTATDTQYF

V gene: TRBV30
J gene: TRBJ2-3
CDR3 protein: CAWSVGTSLKYF

V gene: TRBV7-2
J gene: TRBJ2-3
CDR3 protein: CASSLVLAGEHPQYF

V gene: TRBV27
J gene: TRBJ1-3
CDR3 protein: CASNPGITATGGNTIYF

V gene: TRBV4-1
J gene: TRBJ2-1
CDR3 protein: CASSQGGLAGAYNEQFF

V gene: TRBV2
J gene: TRBJ2-7
CDR3 protein: CASRLTGTSGTDGLYEQYF

V gene: TRBV21-1
J gene: TRBJ1-1
CDR3 protein: CASSTAGTVNTEAFF

V gene: TRBV2
J gene: TRBJ1-2
CDR3 protein: CASSAERGLGYGYTF

V gene: TRBV6-5
J gene: TRBJ1-4
CDR3 protein: CASSYLLEEKLFF

V gene: TRBV30
J gene: TRBJ1-6
CDR3 protein: CAWSNPRDREKSPLHF

V gene: TRBV30
J gene: TRBJ1-6
CDR3 protein: CAWTRTGGSPLHF

V gene: TRBV30
J gene: TRBJ2-3
CDR3 protein: CAATTGVPPDTQYF

V gene: TRBV10-3
J gene: TRBJ2-7
CDR3 protein: CAALGGGSGGNSYEQYF

V gene: TRBV2
J gene: TRBJ2-4
CDR3 protein: CASSDRGYIQYF

V gene: TRBV30
J gene: TRBJ2-3
CDR3 protein: CAWSVTAGAVDTQYF

V gene: TRBV27
J gene: TRBJ2-7
CDR3 protein: CASSALSWDRPSKREQYF

V gene: TRBV7-8
J gene: TRBJ2-7
CDR3 protein: CASSPEPHEQYF

V gene: TRBV6-1
J gene: TRBJ2-1
CDR3 protein: CASSGGTSGGANEQFF

V gene: TRBV18
J gene: TRBJ1-1
CDR3 protein: CASSPQANTEAFF

V gene: TRBV7-8
J gene: TRBJ1-1
CDR3 protein: CASSFTLSGVSRGTEAFF

V gene: TRBV6-1
J gene: TRBJ2-7
CDR3 protein: CASSELVAPVYF

V gene: TRBV10-3
J gene: TRBJ2-7
CDR3 protein: CAISESNYEQYF

V gene: TRBV2
J gene: TRBJ2-1
CDR3 protein: CASSWGGAGSYNEQFF

V gene: TRBV14
J gene: TRBJ1-2
CDR3 protein: CASSPNRDLPLYGYTF

V gene: TRBV5-1
J gene: TRBJ1-5
CDR3 protein: CASSLAGGGGQPQHF

V gene: TRBV30
J gene: TRBJ1-1
CDR3 protein: CAGTVNTEAFF

V gene: TRBV11-2
J gene: TRBJ1-1
CDR3 protein: CASSLTVLSTEAFF

V gene: TRBV7-9
J gene: TRBJ2-7
CDR3 protein: CASSEVRGRTYEQYF

V gene: TRBV6-5
J gene: TRBJ2-4
CDR3 protein: CASRNDKIEHF

V gene: TRBV5-6
J gene: TRBJ2-5
CDR3 protein: CASSGGGLAGGPGETQYF

V gene: TRBV6-1
J gene: TRBJ2-1
CDR3 protein: CASRSTGTLYNEQFF

V gene: TRBV29-1
J gene: TRBJ2-2
CDR3 protein: CSAESTGELFF